Reported below is one T cell receptor beta chain. The germline V and J ends were trimmed by 7 bases and 0 bases, with 9 bases remaining between them. CDR3 length equals 13 residues. The germline V gene encodes CDR1 MNHNS and CDR2 SASEGT. Measured with immunoSEQ multiplex PCR; TCRdb has only the in-frame clones, and not every one. This repertoire shows fewer than 60,000 clones, about 95% found once; its top ten account for about 3%. The data stem from a study of technical replicates of blood from a handful of donors. V gene TRBV6-1 combines with J gene TRBJ1-1; D is unresolved. This TCR was sampled from a human donor in good health. Some clones in this sample may be carry-over from other donors' samples. The sample comprised PBMCs. Written as DNA, the CDR3 is TGTGCCAGCATAACTGCTATGAACACTGAAGCTTTCTTT. Translating it yields CASITAMNTEAFF.